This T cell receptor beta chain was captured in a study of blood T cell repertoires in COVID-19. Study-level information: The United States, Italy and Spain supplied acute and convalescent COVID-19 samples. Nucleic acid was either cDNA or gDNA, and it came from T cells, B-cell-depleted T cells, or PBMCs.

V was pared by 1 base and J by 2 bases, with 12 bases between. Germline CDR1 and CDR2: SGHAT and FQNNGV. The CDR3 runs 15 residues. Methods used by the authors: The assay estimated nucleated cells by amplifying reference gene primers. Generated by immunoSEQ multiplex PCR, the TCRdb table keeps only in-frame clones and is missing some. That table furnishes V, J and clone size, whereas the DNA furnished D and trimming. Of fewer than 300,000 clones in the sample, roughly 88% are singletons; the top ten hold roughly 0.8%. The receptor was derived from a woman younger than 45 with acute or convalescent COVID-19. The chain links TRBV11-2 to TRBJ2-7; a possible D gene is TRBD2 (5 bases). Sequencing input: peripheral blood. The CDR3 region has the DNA TGTGCCAGCAGCTTAGTTGGCCTAGCTGCCTACGAGCAGTACTTC. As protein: CASSLVGLAAYEQYF.